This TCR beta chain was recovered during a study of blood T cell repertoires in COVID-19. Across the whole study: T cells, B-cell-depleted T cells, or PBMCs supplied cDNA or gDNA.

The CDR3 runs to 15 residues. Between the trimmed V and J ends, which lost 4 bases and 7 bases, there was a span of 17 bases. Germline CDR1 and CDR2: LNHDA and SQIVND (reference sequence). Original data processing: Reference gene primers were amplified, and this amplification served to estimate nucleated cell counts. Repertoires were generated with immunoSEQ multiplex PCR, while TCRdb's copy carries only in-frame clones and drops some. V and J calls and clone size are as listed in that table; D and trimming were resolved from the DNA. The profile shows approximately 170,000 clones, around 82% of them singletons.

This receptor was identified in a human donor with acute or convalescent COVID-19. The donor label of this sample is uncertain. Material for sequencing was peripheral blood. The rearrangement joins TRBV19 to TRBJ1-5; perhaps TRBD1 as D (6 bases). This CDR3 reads CASSTAGQSRQPQHF. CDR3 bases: TGTGCCAGTAGTACAGCCGGACAGTCTCGACAGCCCCAGCATTTT.